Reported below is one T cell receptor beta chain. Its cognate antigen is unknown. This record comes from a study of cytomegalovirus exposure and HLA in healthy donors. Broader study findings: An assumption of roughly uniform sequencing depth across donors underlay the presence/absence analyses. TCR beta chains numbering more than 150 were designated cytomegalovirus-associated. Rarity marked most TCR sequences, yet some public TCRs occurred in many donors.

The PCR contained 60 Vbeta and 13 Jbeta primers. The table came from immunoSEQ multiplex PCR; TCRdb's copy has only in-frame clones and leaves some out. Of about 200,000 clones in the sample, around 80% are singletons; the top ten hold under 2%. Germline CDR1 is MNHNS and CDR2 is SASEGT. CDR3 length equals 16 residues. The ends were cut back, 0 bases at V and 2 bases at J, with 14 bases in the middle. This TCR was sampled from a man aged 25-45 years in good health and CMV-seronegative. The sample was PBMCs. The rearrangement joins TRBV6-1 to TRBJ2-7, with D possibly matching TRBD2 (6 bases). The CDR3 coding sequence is TGTGCCAGCAGTGAAGCGGGGGGACGGGGCGCCTACGAGCAGTACTTC. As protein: CASSEAGGRGAYEQYF.